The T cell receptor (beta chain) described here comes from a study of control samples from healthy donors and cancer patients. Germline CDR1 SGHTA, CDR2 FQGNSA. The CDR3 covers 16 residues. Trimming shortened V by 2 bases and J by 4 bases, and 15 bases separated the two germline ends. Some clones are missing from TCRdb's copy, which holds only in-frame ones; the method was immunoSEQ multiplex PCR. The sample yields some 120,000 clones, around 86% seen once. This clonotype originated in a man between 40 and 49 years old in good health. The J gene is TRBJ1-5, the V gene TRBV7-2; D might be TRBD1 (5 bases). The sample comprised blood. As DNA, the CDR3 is TGTGCCAGCAGCTTACGGGGGAGGCAGGGAAATCAGCCCCAGCATTTT. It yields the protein CASSLRGRQGNQPQHF.